The rows below give T cell receptor beta chains drawn from one sample of a study of T-cell memory formation after mild COVID-19. One entry per CDR3 protein, called by TCRdb with MiXCR from the 5' RACE reads. Found here are 350,000 to 400,000 distinct CDR3 sequences, roughly 14% of them singletons; the top ten hold around 22%. The sequenced sample was PBMCs or a T cell subset sorted from them (not recorded which). Receptors originate from a man in his late teens or twenties who had mild COVID-19 (a few samples of this study predate the infection). Cell type and time point are not known. CDR3s include the opening cysteine and the closing phenylalanine or tryptophan. D genes are given only for firm matches. Size values are once, few and many counts, or a class for expanded clones, and some rows have none.

v_gene	abundance	d_gene	j_gene	CDR3aa	CDR3nt
TRBV20-1	-	-	TRBJ1-5	CSASGVRQPQHF	TGCAGTGCTAGTGGGGTGCGCCAGCCCCAGCATTTT
TRBV7-2	few	-	TRBJ1-5	CASSSPQPGQPQHF	TGTGCCAGCAGCAGCCCACAGCCGGGCCAGCCCCAGCATTTT
TRBV7-2	-	-	TRBJ1-1	CASSSQWGSTEAFF	TGTGCCAGCAGTTCTCAATGGGGTAGCACTGAAGCTTTCTTT
TRBV20-1	-	-	TRBJ1-2	CSARVPPAAHYGYTF	TGCAGTGCTAGAGTTCCCCCGGCAGCCCACTATGGCTACACCTTC
TRBV4-2	few	-	TRBJ1-6	CASSQFRGGSPLHF	TGTGCCAGCAGCCAATTCAGGGGAGGCTCACCCCTCCACTTT
TRBV4-3	many	-	TRBJ2-5	CASSQDRFNGVETQYF	TGCGCCAGCAGCCAAGATCGTTTTAACGGTGTAGAGACCCAGTACTTC
TRBV12-3/TRBV12-4	many	TRBD1	TRBJ2-4	CASSTGTGRRLAKNIQYF	TGTGCCAGCAGCACCGGGACAGGGAGAAGGTTAGCCAAAAACATTCAGTACTTC
TRBV27	-	-	TRBJ2-5	CASKSGGQETQYF	TGTGCCAGCAAATCAGGGGGGCAGGAGACCCAGTACTTC
TRBV7-9	few	-	TRBJ2-1	CASDDNSYNEQFF	TGTGCCAGCGATGACAACTCCTACAATGAGCAGTTCTTC
TRBV12-5	few	TRBD1	TRBJ2-5	CASGSTGGSETQYF	TGTGCTAGTGGTTCAACAGGGGGCTCTGAGACCCAGTACTTC
TRBV20-1	-	-	TRBJ2-7	CSARFDTEQYF	TGCAGTGCTAGATTTGATACCGAGCAGTACTTC
TRBV19	many	-	TRBJ1-1	CASKLSGTLNTEAFF	TGTGCCAGCAAGTTAAGCGGGACCTTGAACACTGAAGCTTTCTTT
TRBV9	-	TRBD1	TRBJ1-1	CASSGWPGTGVTEAFF	TGTGCCAGCAGCGGATGGCCCGGGACAGGGGTGACTGAAGCTTTCTTT
TRBV6-2/TRBV6-3	few	-	TRBJ2-7	CASSYLEEGSYEQYF	TGTGCCTCGTCGTATCTGGAGGAGGGTTCCTACGAGCAGTACTTC
TRBV4-3	many	-	TRBJ2-1	CASSQELVNEQFF	TGCGCCAGCAGCCAAGAACTAGTCAATGAGCAGTTCTTC
TRBV30	-	-	TRBJ2-2	CAWSVRLAGELFF	TGTGCCTGGAGTGTAAGGTTGGCAGGGGAGCTGTTTTTT
TRBV20-1	-	TRBD1	TRBJ1-3	CSARVRGGENTIYF	TGCAGTGCTAGAGTGAGAGGGGGCGAAAACACCATATATTTT
TRBV7-2	many	-	TRBJ2-5	CASSLGGHSQETQYF	TGTGCCAGCAGCTTAGGAGGTCACTCCCAAGAGACCCAGTACTTC
TRBV11-2	few	TRBD1	TRBJ2-2	CASSRRTGVTGELFF	TGTGCCAGCAGCAGACGGACAGGGGTCACCGGGGAGCTGTTTTTT
TRBV4-1	-	TRBD2	TRBJ2-3	CASSLAGARTDTQYF	TGCGCCAGCAGTCTAGCGGGGGCCCGAACAGATACGCAGTATTTT
TRBV4-3	few	-	TRBJ2-2	CASSWDVGRGNTGELFF	TGCGCCAGCAGCTGGGACGTGGGAAGGGGGAACACCGGGGAGCTGTTTTTT
TRBV6-6	-	TRBD1	TRBJ2-2	CASRDNRGRDTGELFF	TGTGCCAGCAGGGATAACAGGGGGCGCGACACCGGGGAGCTGTTTTTT
TRBV25-1	many	TRBD2	TRBJ2-1	CASSRLAGGDNEQFF	TGTGCCAGCAGTAGGCTAGCGGGGGGGGACAATGAGCAGTTCTTC
TRBV11-2	few	TRBD1	TRBJ1-2	CASSSSRDDRVFGGYTF	TGTGCCAGCAGCTCCTCGAGGGATGACAGGGTGTTTGGGGGCTACACCTTC
TRBV5-1	many	-	TRBJ2-6	CASSFGDFSGANVLTF	TGCGCCAGCAGCTTCGGGGATTTCTCTGGGGCCAACGTCCTGACTTTC
TRBV7-3	-	-	TRBJ2-1	CASSRGDKIYNEQFF	TGTGCCAGCAGTCGGGGGGACAAGATCTACAATGAGCAGTTCTTC
TRBV7-9	few	TRBD1	TRBJ1-3	CATSGTAGNTIYF	TGTGCCACCTCCGGGACAGCTGGAAACACCATATATTTT
TRBV6-2/TRBV6-3	-	TRBD1	TRBJ2-3	CASSKPGAGGGDTQYF	TGTGCCAGCAGCAAACCCGGGGCAGGGGGTGGAGATACGCAGTATTTT
TRBV4-2	few	TRBD2	TRBJ2-3	CASSQSPGTRPDTQYF	TGTGCCAGCAGCCAATCCCCCGGGACTAGACCAGATACGCAGTATTTT
TRBV7-6	few	-	TRBJ2-3	CASRSPPTDTQYF	TGTGCCAGCAGGAGCCCTCCCACAGATACGCAGTATTTT
TRBV7-2	-	TRBD2	TRBJ2-1	CASSLMRGTYNEQFF	TGTGCCAGCAGCTTAATGCGGGGGACCTACAATGAGCAGTTCTTC
TRBV7-3	-	TRBD2	TRBJ2-3	CASSTGTSGGAETQYF	TGTGCCAGCAGCACTGGGACTAGCGGGGGGGCAGAGACGCAGTATTTT
TRBV7-9	-	-	TRBJ2-3	CASRDPYTDTQYF	TGTGCCAGCCGGGACCCATACACAGATACGCAGTATTTT
TRBV7-6	-	-	TRBJ2-3	CASSPEVVTDTQYF	TGTGCCAGCAGCCCAGAGGTGGTCACAGATACGCAGTATTTT
TRBV11-3	few	-	TRBJ2-2	CASKSGGRPNTGELFF	TGTGCCAGCAAGTCCGGGGGCCGACCAAACACCGGGGAGCTGTTTTTT
TRBV20-1	-	-	TRBJ1-1	CSARDRQGTEAFF	TGCAGTGCTAGAGATCGGCAGGGGACTGAAGCTTTCTTT
TRBV9	few	-	TRBJ1-2	CASSVGGLGQNGYTF	TGTGCCAGCAGCGTAGGAGGTTTGGGGCAGAATGGCTACACCTTC
TRBV5-1	few	-	TRBJ2-4	CASSFGQDPNIQYF	TGCGCCAGCAGCTTCGGCCAGGATCCAAACATTCAGTACTTC
TRBV5-1	many	-	TRBJ2-5	CASGNSPQETQYF	TGCGCCAGCGGGAATTCTCCCCAAGAGACCCAGTACTTC
TRBV7-2	few	TRBD2	TRBJ2-3	CASSLPAGGSTDTQYF	TGTGCCAGCAGCCTCCCGGCGGGGGGGAGCACAGATACGCAGTATTTT
TRBV7-2	many	-	TRBJ2-5	CASRKVGAETQYF	TGTGCCAGCAGGAAAGTGGGGGCAGAGACCCAGTACTTC
TRBV6-2/TRBV6-3	-	-	TRBJ2-6	CASSYLWGSGANVLTF	TGTGCCAGCAGCTACCTTTGGGGCTCTGGGGCCAACGTCCTGACTTTC
TRBV5-1	many	-	TRBJ2-3	CASSLSPGSGTDTQYF	TGCGCCAGCAGCTTGTCGCCGGGATCGGGGACAGATACGCAGTATTTT
TRBV11-2	-	-	TRBJ2-7	CASSQTRDEQYF	TGTGCCAGCAGTCAAACCCGCGACGAGCAGTACTTC
TRBV24-1	-	-	TRBJ2-3	CATSGEGLTDTQYF	TGTGCCACCAGTGGCGAGGGCCTCACAGATACGCAGTATTTT
TRBV9	few	-	TRBJ2-3	CASSPPATVTDTQYF	TGTGCCAGCAGCCCTCCCGCGACTGTCACAGATACGCAGTATTTT
TRBV11-2	-	-	TRBJ2-3	CASSGRGAGASTDTQYF	TGTGCCAGCAGCGGACGTGGGGCCGGGGCTAGCACAGATACGCAGTATTTT
TRBV29-1	-	-	TRBJ2-2	CSVETEKNTGELFF	TGCAGCGTTGAGACTGAAAAGAACACCGGGGAGCTGTTTTTT
TRBV5-6	-	-	TRBJ1-5	CASSFRDRQSPQHF	TGTGCCAGCAGCTTCCGGGACCGACAGTCACCCCAGCATTTT
TRBV7-2	many	-	TRBJ2-5	CASSPARGSGETQYF	TGTGCCAGCAGCCCCGCGAGGGGCTCGGGAGAGACCCAGTACTTC
TRBV4-2	few	-	TRBJ2-5	CASSQDWAGSQETQYF	TGTGCCAGCAGCCAAGATTGGGCGGGCTCCCAAGAGACCCAGTACTTC
TRBV7-3	-	-	TRBJ2-6	CASSLGPSGSGANVLTF	TGTGCCAGCAGCTTGGGGCCCTCGGGCTCTGGGGCCAACGTCCTGACTTTC
TRBV11-3	-	TRBD2	TRBJ2-5	CASSYSGTSGQETQYF	TGTGCCAGCAGCTACTCCGGGACTAGCGGGCAAGAGACCCAGTACTTC